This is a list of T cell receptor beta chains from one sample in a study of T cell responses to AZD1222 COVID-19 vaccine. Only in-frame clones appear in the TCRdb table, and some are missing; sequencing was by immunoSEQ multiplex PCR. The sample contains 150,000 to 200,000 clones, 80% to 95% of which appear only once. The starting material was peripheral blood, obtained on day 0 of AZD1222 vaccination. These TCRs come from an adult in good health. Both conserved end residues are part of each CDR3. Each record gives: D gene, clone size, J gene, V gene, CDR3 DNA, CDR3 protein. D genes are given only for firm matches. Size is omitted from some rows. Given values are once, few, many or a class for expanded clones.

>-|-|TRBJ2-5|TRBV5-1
TGCGCCAGCAGCTGGCAGGGGCTCCAAGAGACCCAGTACTTC
CASSWQGLQETQYF
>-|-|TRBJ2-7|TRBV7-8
TGTGCCAGCAGCCGCTCCTTAGCGCGAGCCTACGAGCAGTACTTC
CASSRSLARAYEQYF
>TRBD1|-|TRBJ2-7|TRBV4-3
TGCGCCAGCAGCCAAGCGAGGGGGCTTCCCCTCTACGAGCAGTACTTC
CASSQARGLPLYEQYF
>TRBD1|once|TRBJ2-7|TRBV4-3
TGCGCCAGCAGCCAGTCAGGGGGAGCCTACGAGCAGTACTTC
CASSQSGGAYEQYF
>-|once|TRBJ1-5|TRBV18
TGTGCCAGCTCACCACACGTAAGGCAGCCCCAGCATTTT
CASSPHVRQPQHF
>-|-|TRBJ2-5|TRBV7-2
TGTGCCAGCGCCCCTCACTGGGGGCAAGAGACCCAGTACTTC
CASAPHWGQETQYF
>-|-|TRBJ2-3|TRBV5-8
TGTGCCAGCAGCTTTGTGGTGCGAGATACGCAGTATTTT
CASSFVVRDTQYF
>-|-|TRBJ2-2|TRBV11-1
TGTGCCAGCAGCCACCGACCAGACGGGGAGCTGTTTTTT
CASSHRPDGELFF
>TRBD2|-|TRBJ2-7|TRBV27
TGTGCCAGCAGTGATAGCGGGAGGCCCTACCCTACCTACGAGCAGTACTTC
CASSDSGRPYPTYEQYF
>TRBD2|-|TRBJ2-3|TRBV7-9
TGTGCCAGCAGCTTGGGACTAGCTGAGACAGATACGCAGTATTTT
CASSLGLAETDTQYF
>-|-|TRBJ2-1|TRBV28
TGTGCCAGCAGTTCATTGGGTGAGCAGTTCTTC
CASSSLGEQFF
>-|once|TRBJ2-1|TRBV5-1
TGCGCCAGCAGCTTGTCGGGGGGCACCTACAATGAGCAGTTCTTC
CASSLSGGTYNEQFF
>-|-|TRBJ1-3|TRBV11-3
TGTGCCAGCAGCAACGGGACCTTATATTTT
CASSNGTLYF
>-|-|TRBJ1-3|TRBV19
TGTGCCAGTAGTATGAGAGGGTCCTCTGGAAACACCATATATTTT
CASSMRGSSGNTIYF
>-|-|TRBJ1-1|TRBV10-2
TGCGCCAGCAGTGAGAACGGACTTAGGAACACTGAAGCTTTCTTT
CASSENGLRNTEAFF
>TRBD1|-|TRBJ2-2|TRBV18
TGTGCCAGCTCACTGATACCGGACAGGGAGGCCGGGGAGCTGTTTTTT
CASSLIPDREAGELFF
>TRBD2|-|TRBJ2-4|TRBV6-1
TGTGCCAGCAGTGACAGGGCGGGGGGAGCCAAAAACATTCAGTACTTC
CASSDRAGGAKNIQYF
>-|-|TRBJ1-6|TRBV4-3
TGCGCCAGCAGCCCAGTGGGGTCGGGGCTGGGAGATTCACCCCTCCACTTT
CASSPVGSGLGDSPLHF
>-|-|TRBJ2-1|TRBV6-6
TGTGCCAGCAGCCTAGAAGGGGGGCAGGTTGAGCAGTTCTTC
CASSLEGGQVEQFF
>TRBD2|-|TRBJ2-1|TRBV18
TGTGCCAGCTCACCTCCGGGACTAGCGGGAGGGGGGCCATGGCATGAGCAGTTCTTC
CASSPPGLAGGGPWHEQFF
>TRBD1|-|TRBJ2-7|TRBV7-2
TGTGCCAGCAGCTTAGAACAGGGGACCTACGAGCAGTACTTC
CASSLEQGTYEQYF
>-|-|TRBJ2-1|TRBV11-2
TGTGCCAGCAGCTTACGAAGCGGGCCAAGCTCCTACAATGAGCAGTTCTTC
CASSLRSGPSSYNEQFF
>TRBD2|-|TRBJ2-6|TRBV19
TGTGCCACCAAACTAGCGGGAGCCTCTGGGGCCAACGTCCTGACTTTC
CATKLAGASGANVLTF
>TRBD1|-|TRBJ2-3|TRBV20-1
TGCAGTGCTAGTACAGGGGGCAGAGGCACAGATACGCAGTATTTT
CSASTGGRGTDTQYF
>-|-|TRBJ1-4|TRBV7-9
TGTGCCAGCGATGGTTATGAAAAACTGTTTTTT
CASDGYEKLFF
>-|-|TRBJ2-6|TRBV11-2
TGTGCCAGCAGCTTTGGCTCTGGGGCCAACGTCCTGACTTTC
CASSFGSGANVLTF
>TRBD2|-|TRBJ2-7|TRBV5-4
TGTGCCAGCAGGTTCCTCTCCGGGACTAGCGGGAGCTGGGGTAGTGAGCAGTACTTC
CASRFLSGTSGSWGSEQYF
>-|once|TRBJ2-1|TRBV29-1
TGCAGCGTTGCTAGCGTTTCCTACAATGAGCAGTTCTTC
CSVASVSYNEQFF
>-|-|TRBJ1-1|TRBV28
TGTGCCAGCAGTTTAGTTAACGAGAACACTGAAGCTTTCTTT
CASSLVNENTEAFF
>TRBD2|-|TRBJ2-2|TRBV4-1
TGCGCCAGCAGCCCCTTAGGGACTAGCGGTGGCACCGGGGAGCTGTTTTTT
CASSPLGTSGGTGELFF
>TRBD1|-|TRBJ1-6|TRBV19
TGTGCCAGTAGTCCGGGACAGGGGAGCTCCTATAATTCACCCCTCCACTTT
CASSPGQGSSYNSPLHF
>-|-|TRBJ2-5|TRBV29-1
TGCAGCGTTGATCAGGCAGCGGAGACCCAGTACTTC
CSVDQAAETQYF
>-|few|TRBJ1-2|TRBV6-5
TGTGCCACCGTTTTTTCGACAGGCGGCTACACCTTC
CATVFSTGGYTF
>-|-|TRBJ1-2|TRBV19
TGTGCCAGTAGTAGTCAGACCATTCAAGCTAACTATGGCTACACCTTC
CASSSQTIQANYGYTF
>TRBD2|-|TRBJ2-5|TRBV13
TGTGCCAGCAGCTTAGGCGCTAGCGGGAGGGAGACCCAGTACTTC
CASSLGASGRETQYF
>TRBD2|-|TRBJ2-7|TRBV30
TGTGCCTGGAACCTAGCCAGGACTAGCGGGAGTGAGATCGAGCAGTACTTC
CAWNLARTSGSEIEQYF
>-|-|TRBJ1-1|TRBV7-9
TGTGCCAGCAGCTGGGGGAGGCCGAACACTGAAGCTTTCTTT
CASSWGRPNTEAFF
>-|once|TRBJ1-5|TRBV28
TGTGCCAGCAGTTTAGGGGTGGGTCGGCAGCCCCAGCATTTT
CASSLGVGRQPQHF
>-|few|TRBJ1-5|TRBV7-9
TGTGCCAGCAGCCTAGCGGCCGGAGTAAGCAATCAGCCCCAGCATTTT
CASSLAAGVSNQPQHF
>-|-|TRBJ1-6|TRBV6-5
TGTGCCAGCAGCCCAGAGGGCGATAGCTCACCCCTCCACTTT
CASSPEGDSSPLHF
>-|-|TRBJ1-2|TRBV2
TGTGCCAGCATGGCAGGCTATGGCTACACCTTC
CASMAGYGYTF
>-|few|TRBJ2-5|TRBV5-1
TGCGCCAGCAGCAGATCCGGGACCGAAGAGACCCAGTACTTC
CASSRSGTEETQYF
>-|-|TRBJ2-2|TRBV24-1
TGTGCCACCTGTCAGACGGGAGCGAACACCGGGGAGCTGTTTTTT
CATCQTGANTGELFF
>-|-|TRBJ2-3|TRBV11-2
TGTGCCAGCAGCTTAGGAGTGGGAGGCGGCACAGATACGCAGTATTTT
CASSLGVGGGTDTQYF
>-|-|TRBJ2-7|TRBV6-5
TGTGCCAGCAGTCCAGGACGGATTTACGAGCAGTACTTC
CASSPGRIYEQYF
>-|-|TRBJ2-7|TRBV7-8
TGTGCCAGCAGCTTAGCGCGGAGCCCGGGAGAGCAGTACTTC
CASSLARSPGEQYF
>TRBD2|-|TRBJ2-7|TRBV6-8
TGTGCCAGCAGTTACTCCCGCGGGAGCTCCTACGAGCAGTACTTC
CASSYSRGSSYEQYF
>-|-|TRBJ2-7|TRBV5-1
TGCGCCAGCAAGCACAGGGTGGGTTCCGAGCAGTACTTC
CASKHRVGSEQYF
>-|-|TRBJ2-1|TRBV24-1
TGTGCCACCAGTGATTTGGGGGCGGGTTCCTCCTACAATGAGCAGTTCTTC
CATSDLGAGSSYNEQFF
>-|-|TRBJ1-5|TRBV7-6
TGTGCCAGCAGCTTAGCGGGTGCGGGCAATCAGCCCCAGCATTTT
CASSLAGAGNQPQHF
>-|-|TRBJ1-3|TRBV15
TGTGCCACCAGCAGAAAGAACTCTGGAAACACCATATATTTT
CATSRKNSGNTIYF
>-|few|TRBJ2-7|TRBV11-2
TGTGCCAGCAGCGCTTCACAGGCTTCCTACGAGCAGTACTTC
CASSASQASYEQYF
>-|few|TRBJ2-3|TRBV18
TGTGCCAGCTCACCAGGAGTTAAACAGACCACAGATACGCAGTATTTT
CASSPGVKQTTDTQYF
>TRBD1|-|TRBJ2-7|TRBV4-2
TGTGCCAGCAGCCAGGGGGACAGGGGGAATCAGTACGAGCAGTACTTC
CASSQGDRGNQYEQYF
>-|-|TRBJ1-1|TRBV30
TGTGCCTGGAGTGTTACAGCCCTGAACACTGAAGCTTTCTTT
CAWSVTALNTEAFF
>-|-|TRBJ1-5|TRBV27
TGTGCCAGCAGTTCCTCCTGGGCCCAGCCCCAGCATTTT
CASSSSWAQPQHF
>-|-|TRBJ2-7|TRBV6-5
TGTGCCAGCAGAACCGGGACGGTTTACGAGCAGTACTTC
CASRTGTVYEQYF